What follows are 32 T cell receptor beta chains derived from one specimen sequenced in a study of blood T cells in healthy people across ages. Combining a sample-barcoded 5' primer with a J-beta primer mix, a second PCR ran for roughly 7 to 12 cycles. MiXCR, run by TCRdb on the 5' RACE reads, gives a single entry per CDR3 protein. The data hold about 650,000 distinct CDR3 sequences, with approximately 29% observed a single time. The specimen was blood. The receptors come from an elderly woman in good health.

The chain links TRBV5-6 to TRBJ2-7; perhaps TRBD2 as D (5 bases). Germline V gene lookup returns CDR1 SGHDT and CDR2 YYEEEE. The CDR3 runs to 14 residues. V lost 3 bases and J lost 2, with 12 bases in between. This CDR3 is CASSSLAWPYEQYF. The CDR3 bases are TGTGCCAGCAGCTCCTTAGCGTGGCCCTACGAGCAGTACTTC.

This clonotype was detected ten times or more. This chain uses TRBV20-1 with TRBJ2-1; D unclear. Trimming pared 0 bases from V and 6 bases from J, leaving 9 bases between. Germline CDR1 is DFQATT and CDR2 is SNEGSKA (reference sequence). The CDR3 covers 13 residues. CDR3 nucleotide sequence: TGCAGTGCTAGAGATGGCTATAGCAATGAGCAGTTCTTC. Translation: CSARDGYSNEQFF.

This clonotype came up many times. The CDR3 region is CASSLDRGWETQYF. For the CDR3, the DNA is TGTGCCAGCAGTCTTGACAGGGGTTGGGAGACCCAGTACTTC. The gene calls are TRBV27 and TRBJ2-5; 8 bases agree with TRBD1. Unmatched junction bases numbered 7, after V lost 5 bases and J lost 5 bases. The CDR3 runs to 14 residues. Germline V CDR1 and CDR2: MNHEY, SMNVEV (reference sequence).

This clonotype appeared many times. The chain carries TRBV29-1 and TRBJ2-7, with 7 bases that match TRBD1. The CDR3 covers 13 residues. J lost 4 bases, V lost 2 bases, and 5 bases had no gene match. Germline CDR1 is SQVTM and CDR2 is ANQGSEA. The CDR3 loop reads CSVELDRRYEQYF. CDR3 bases: TGCAGCGTTGAACTGGACAGGCGGTACGAGCAGTACTTC.

As to this clonotype: The junction shows a germline mismatch at one end, possibly a read error. CDR3 in amino acids: CASSPAGGYTEVFF. DNA of the CDR3: TGCGCCAGCAGCCCTGCTGGGGGGTACACTGAAGTTTTCTTT. The chain couples TRBV5-1 to TRBJ1-1, with D possibly being TRBD1 (5 bases). Germline assignment: CDR1 SGHRS and CDR2 YFSETQ. The CDR3 spans 14 residues.

This clonotype was recorded a few times. Given a much more abundant clone one base away, this may be a read error. The CDR3 nucleotides are TGTGCCAGCACCCGACAGGGGTTCTACAATGAGCAGTACTTC. It is translated as CASTRQGFYNEQYF. The V call is TRBV25-1, the J call TRBJ2-7; 8 nucleotides align to TRBD1. This CDR3 comprises 14 residues. CDR1 MGHDK and CDR2 SYGVNS come from the germline V gene. The trim removed 7 bases at V and 7 bases at J, leaving 12 bases unmatched.

A word on this clonotype: A much larger clonotype is one base distant, so this may be a read error. The rearrangement uses TRBV7-8 and TRBJ1-2; 7 positions agree with TRBD1. J gave up 8 bases and V 5 bases, and 14 bases lay outside the gene matches. Germline CDR1 and CDR2: SGHVS and FQNEAQ. The CDR3 spans 15 residues. The CDR3: CASSVRRGGAEGYTF. As DNA, the CDR3 is TGTGCCAGCAGCGTTCGTAGAGGGGGCGCGGAAGGCTACACCTTC.

Of note for this clonotype: A much larger clone differs from this one at a single base, so this may be a read error. The J gene is TRBJ1-2, the V gene TRBV20-1, with D maybe TRBD1 (6 bases). The germline gives CDR1 DFQATT, CDR2 SNEGSKA (reference sequence). The CDR3 is 15 amino acids. CDR3 amino acids: CSARAPGQVNCGYTF. In DNA, the CDR3 is TGCAGTGCTAGAGCCCCGGGACAAGTTAACTGTGGCTACACCTTC.

This clonotype was counted ten times or more. The gene calls are TRBV5-1 and TRBJ2-1; 9 nucleotides align to TRBD1. The CDR3 runs 15 residues. Germline values: CDR1 SGHRS, CDR2 YFSETQ. V dropped 4 bases and J dropped 6; count of bases not matched to a gene: 8. CDR3 residues: CASSIPGTGLNEQFF. For the CDR3, the DNA is TGCGCCAGCAGCATCCCCGGGACAGGGCTCAATGAGCAGTTCTTC.

This rearrangement joins TRBV2 to TRBJ2-1; 9 bases are shared with TRBD2. The closer fit of TRBJ2-7 to the DNA end suggests the J call may be wrong. CDR3 size: 15 residues. Germline V gene sequence: CDR1 SNHLY, CDR2 FYNNEI. The CDR3 sequence is CASSVLAGTLNEQYF. As DNA, the CDR3 is TGTGCCAGCAGTGTGCTAGCGGGGACCCTAAATGAGCAGTACTTC.

The chain recombines TRBV5-1 with TRBJ2-5; D is perhaps TRBD1 or TRBD2 (5 bases each). The J call is uncertain, as TRBJ2-7 better fits the DNA end. Germline V CDR1 and CDR2: SGHRS, YFSETQ. The CDR3 loop spans 13 amino acids. The CDR3 protein is CASRGDGDYEQYF. The CDR3 DNA reads TGCGCCAGCAGGGGGGACGGAGACTACGAGCAGTACTTC.

This clonotype appeared many times. This sequence joins TRBV7-9 and TRBJ2-3, with D uncertain. The CDR3 covers 15 residues. The germline V gene encodes CDR1 SEHNR and CDR2 FQNEAQ (reference sequence). With 1 base removed from V and 3 bases from J, the gap between germline ends came to 11 bases. This chain's CDR3 is CASSLVRPPTDTQYF. The CDR3 region has the DNA TGTGCCAGCAGCTTAGTGCGGCCGCCGACAGATACGCAGTATTTT. The full variable domain, rest sourced from reference TRBV7-9 and TRBJ2-3, is DTGVSQNPRHKITKRGQNVTFRCDPISEHNRLYWYRQTLGQGPEFLTYFQNEAQLEKSRLLSDRFSAERPKGSFSTLEIQRTEQGDSAMYLCASSLVRPPTDTQYFGPGTRLTVL.

In its sample, this clonotype was seen many times. The chain couples TRBV11-3 to TRBJ2-5; no clear D gene. CDR3 length: 14 residues. The V gene's germline CDR1 is SGHNT and CDR2 YENEEA. The ends were cut back, 3 bases at V and 0 bases at J, with 8 bases in the middle. The CDR3 here is CASSFSSYQETQYF. The CDR3 DNA reads TGTGCCAGCAGCTTTAGTTCCTACCAAGAGACCCAGTACTTC.

In its sample, this clonotype was seen many times. The chain joins TRBV21-1 to TRBJ1-6. TRBV21-1 is a pseudogene. There are 15 residues in the CDR3. The CDR3: CASSIGQGRNSPLHF. The CDR3 DNA sequence: TGTGCCAGCAGCATAGGGCAGGGGAGGAATTCACCCCTCCACTTT.

Ten or more counts support this clonotype. This rearrangement joins TRBV7-9 to TRBJ2-7, with D uncertain. CDR3 length: 17 amino acids. Germline CDR1 is SEHNR and CDR2 is FQNEAQ (reference sequence). The V and J ends lost 5 bases and 3 bases respectively, with 23 bases between them. The CDR3 is CASSPFSSLGFHYEQYF. The CDR3 DNA sequence: TGTGCCAGCAGCCCGTTTTCGTCCCTTGGGTTCCACTACGAGCAGTACTTC.

This clonotype was found many times. This chain uses TRBV4-3 with TRBJ2-3; the match to TRBD1 covers 7 bases. The CDR3 length is 15 residues. The V gene's germline CDR1 is LGHNA and CDR2 YSLEER. V was pared by 0 bases and J by 4 bases, with 4 bases of the junction left unmatched. The CDR3 DNA follows: TGCGCCAGCAGCCAAGATCGACAGGGCGCAGATACGCAGTATTTT. This encodes CASSQDRQGADTQYF.

The chain has TRBV4-2 and TRBJ2-5; 9 bases are shared with TRBD1. TRBJ2-7 explains the end of the DNA better; the J call may be wrong. The CDR3 has 14 residues. Germline loops: CDR1 LGHNA, CDR2 YNFKEQ. This CDR3 is CASSQPGTGNEQYF. As DNA, the CDR3 is TGTGCCAGCAGCCAGCCCGGGACAGGGAACGAGCAGTACTTC.

This clonotype was picked up one time. A read error may explain this, as a much larger clone is one base away. The chain has TRBV5-6 and TRBJ2-1, with D uncertain. Gene TRBJ2-7 matches the end of the DNA better, so the J call may be wrong. Germline V gives CDR1 SGHDT, CDR2 YYEEEE. The CDR3 runs 13 residues. The CDR3 loop is CASSIGPYNEQYF. The CDR3 nucleotides read TGTGCCAGCAGCATAGGGCCTTACAATGAGCAGTACTTC.

For this clonotype: A much larger clone lies one base from this, so it may be a read error. J is TRBJ2-1 and V is TRBV30; TRBD1 agrees at 7 bases. CDR1 and CDR2 (germline): GTSNPN, SVGIG (reference sequence). The CDR3 has 15 residues. Trimming removed 4 bases from V and 4 bases from J; junction bases left unmatched: 10. CDR3 bases: TGTGCCTGGATGACGGGACAGAGGGCTTACAATGAGCAGTTCTTC. Its translation is CAWMTGQRAYNEQFF.

The sample holds many counts of this clonotype. The chain employs TRBV20-1 and TRBJ2-7; D assignment may be TRBD1 or TRBD2 (5 bases each). Trimming stripped 5 bases from V and 2 bases from J, with 16 bases between. This CDR3 comprises 14 residues. Per germline, CDR1 DFQATT and CDR2 SNEGSKA (reference sequence). The CDR3 nucleotides read TGCAGTGCTCCCCCGGGGCAGGCCACCTACGAGCAGTACTTC. Protein: CSAPPGQATYEQYF.

This clonotype was observed many times. The rearrangement links TRBV20-1 to TRBJ2-7; no reliable D call. V was shortened by 3 bases and J by 6 bases, with 15 bases between the two germline ends. The germline V gene encodes CDR1 DFQATT and CDR2 SNEGSKA (reference sequence). The CDR3 runs to 13 residues. CDR3 DNA sequence: TGCAGTGCTAGCCGCGATTTTTGGGCCGAGCAGTACTTC. This gives the protein CSASRDFWAEQYF.

Many counts were recorded for this clonotype. This rearrangement joins TRBV7-9 to TRBJ2-1, with TRBD2 identical over 13 bases. Germline V gene sequence: CDR1 SEHNR, CDR2 FQNEAQ (reference sequence). This CDR3 is 15 amino acids long. The V gene end was trimmed by 3 bases and the J gene end by 9 bases; junction bases not matched to a gene: 5. This chain's CDR3 is CASSLTGLAGSEQFF. For the CDR3, the DNA is TGTGCCAGCAGCTTGACGGGACTAGCGGGGAGTGAGCAGTTCTTC.

About this clonotype itself: As the CDR3 is not closed by the conserved phenylalanine or tryptophan, this likely results from a read error. This chain links TRBV11-2 with TRBJ2-5; 9 bases match TRBD1. The end of the DNA is better explained by TRBJ2-7, so the J call may be wrong. CDR1 and CDR2 from the germline V gene are SGHAT and FQNNGV. The CDR3 has 13 amino acids. The CDR3 bases are TGTGCCAGCAGCCGGACAGGGGCGTACGAGCAGTACTGC. It specifies CASSRTGAYEQYC.

This chain uses TRBV12-3 or TRBV12-4 with TRBJ2-2, with 7 bases identical to TRBD1. The ends lost 9 bases at V and 5 bases at J; junction bases unmatched: 6. This CDR3 contains 13 residues. For the CDR3, the DNA is TGTGCCAGTACAGGGGTTAGGACCGGGGAGCTGTTTTTT. Translation gives CASTGVRTGELFF.

This clonotype showed up many times. This chain joins TRBV2 and TRBJ2-5, with a weak D call TRBD1 (5 bases). V was clipped by 10 bases and J by 2 bases, with 17 bases between them. The germline V gene has CDR1 SNHLY and CDR2 FYNNEI. The CDR3 covers 14 residues. CDR3 in DNA: TGTGCCATCACCCGGACAAGGGTTCAAGAGACCCAGTACTTC. This codes for CAITRTRVQETQYF.

About this clonotype: This may stem from a read error, because a much larger clone lies one nucleotide away. The V call is TRBV6-1, the J call TRBJ2-1; 8 bases fit TRBD2. The J call could be wrong; TRBJ2-7 is a better fit for the DNA end. The V gene's germline CDR1 is MNHNS and CDR2 SASEGT. The CDR3 loop spans 15 amino acids. The CDR3: CASSERSGGYNEQYF. The CDR3, as DNA: TGTGCCAGCAGTGAAAGGAGCGGGGGCTACAATGAGCAGTACTTC.

This clonotype was picked up a small number of times. This chain uses TRBV6-1 with TRBJ1-6; no clear D. V was clipped by 6 bases and J by 9 bases, with 18 bases between them. Germline V lookup: CDR1 MNHNS, CDR2 SASEGT. CDR3 length equals 15 residues. The CDR3 nucleotides are TGTGCCAGCAGGCCTCAACTCACCCGTGGTTCACCCCTCCACTTT. It translates to CASRPQLTRGSPLHF.

This clonotype was picked up a small number of times. A much larger clone sits a single nucleotide away, making a read error possible. This chain uses TRBV3-1 with TRBJ2-6, with D tentatively TRBD2 (7 bases). Germline V lookup: CDR1 LGHDT, CDR2 YNNKEL (reference sequence). The CDR3 is made up of 17 amino acids. Deletions cut 0 bases from V and 4 bases from J, with 13 bases between. CDR3 sequence: CASSQEGGGRGANVLTF. The CDR3 DNA reads as TGTGCCAGCAGCCAAGAGGGGGGGGGGCGGGGGGCCAACGTCCTGACTTTC. The full variable domain, rest sourced from reference TRBV3-1 and TRBJ2-6, is DTAVSQTPKYLVTQMGNDKSIKCEQNLGHDTMYWYKQDSKKFLKIMFSYNNKELIINETVPNRFSPKSPDKAHLNLHINSLELGDSAVYFCASSQEGGGRGANVLTFGAGSRLTVL.

In its sample, this clonotype was seen many times. This sequence joins TRBV6-5 and TRBJ1-2, with D possibly TRBD1 on 6 matching bases. The CDR3 contains 11 residues. Germline assignment: CDR1 MNHEY and CDR2 SVGAGI. Deletions cut 8 bases from V and 10 bases from J, with 14 bases between. The CDR3 DNA reads TGTGCCAGCCTTGGGGGGGGCGTCTACACCTTC. This translates into CASLGGGVYTF.

The gene calls are TRBV7-2 and TRBJ2-7; no reliable D call. Germline CDR1 and CDR2: SGHTA and FQGNSA. Trimming removed 1 base at V and 0 bases at J, with 13 bases between. The CDR3 runs 16 residues. CDR3 nucleotides: TGTGCCAGCAGCTTAGACGGCATACTTGTCTCCTACGAGCAGTACTTC. Translation gives CASSLDGILVSYEQYF.

The table lists this clonotype with many counts. It may be a read error: a sequence one base away is much more abundant. The rearrangement links TRBV2 to TRBJ2-7; no clear D gene. CDR1 is SNHLY, CDR2 FYNNEI, per germline. This CDR3 is 12 amino acids long. V was trimmed by 2 bases and J by 1 base, leaving 3 bases between them. CDR3 coding DNA: TGTGCCAGCAGTGAACAGTCCTACGAGCAGTACTTC. Its protein product is CASSEQSYEQYF. The whole variable domain, filled in from reference TRBV2 and TRBJ2-7, reads EPEVTQTPSHQVTQMGQEVILRCVPISNHLYFYWYRQILGQKVEFLVSFYNNEISEKSEIFDDQFSVERPDGSNFTLKIRSTKLEDSAMYFCASSEQSYEQYFGPGTRLTVT.

This clonotype appeared a few times. The chain employs TRBV6-5 and TRBJ2-5, with no clear D. The germline gives CDR1 MNHEY, CDR2 SVGAGI. Trimming left V 2 bases short and J 2 bases short, with 6 bases between. This CDR3 contains 13 residues. The CDR3 here is CASSYEPQETQYF. The CDR3 coding sequence is TGTGCCAGCAGTTACGAACCTCAAGAGACCCAGTACTTC.